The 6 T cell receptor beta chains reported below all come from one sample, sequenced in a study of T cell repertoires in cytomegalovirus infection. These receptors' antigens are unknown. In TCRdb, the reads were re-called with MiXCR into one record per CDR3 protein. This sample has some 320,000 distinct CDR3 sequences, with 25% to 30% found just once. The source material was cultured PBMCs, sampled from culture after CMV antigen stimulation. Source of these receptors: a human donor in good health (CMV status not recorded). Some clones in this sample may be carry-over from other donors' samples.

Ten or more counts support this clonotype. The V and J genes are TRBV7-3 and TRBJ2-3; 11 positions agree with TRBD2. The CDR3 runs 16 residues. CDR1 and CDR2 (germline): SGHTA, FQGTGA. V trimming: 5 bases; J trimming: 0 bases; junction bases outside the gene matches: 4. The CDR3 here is CASSTGTSGSTDTQYF. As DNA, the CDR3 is TGTGCCAGCAGCACCGGGACTAGCGGAAGCACAGATACGCAGTATTTT.

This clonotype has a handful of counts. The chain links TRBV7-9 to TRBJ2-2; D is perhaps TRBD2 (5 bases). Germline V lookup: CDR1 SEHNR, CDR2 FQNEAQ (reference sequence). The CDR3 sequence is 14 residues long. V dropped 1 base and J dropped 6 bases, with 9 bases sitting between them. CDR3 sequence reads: CASSLVRGPGELFF. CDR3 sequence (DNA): TGTGCCAGCAGCTTAGTTCGGGGTCCCGGGGAGCTGTTTTTT.

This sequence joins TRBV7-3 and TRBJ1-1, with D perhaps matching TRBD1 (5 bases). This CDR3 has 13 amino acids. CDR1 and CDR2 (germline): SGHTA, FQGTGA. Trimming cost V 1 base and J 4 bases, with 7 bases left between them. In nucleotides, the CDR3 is TGTGCCAGCAGCTTAATGGGGGGCACTGAAGCTTTCTTT. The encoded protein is CASSLMGGTEAFF.

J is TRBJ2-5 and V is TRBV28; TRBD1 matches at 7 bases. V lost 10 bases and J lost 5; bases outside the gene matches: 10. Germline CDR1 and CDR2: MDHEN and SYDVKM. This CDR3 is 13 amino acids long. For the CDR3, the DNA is TGTGCCACCTCGCTAGGGGGCAGGGAGACCCAGTACTTC. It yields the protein CATSLGGRETQYF.

CDR3 protein: CASSLSSPKNQPQHF. Here the CDR3 DNA reads TGTGCCAGCAGTTTATCGTCCCCAAAGAATCAGCCCCAGCATTTT. The chain combines TRBV27 with TRBJ1-5; D gene uncertain. Per germline, CDR1 MNHEY and CDR2 SMNVEV (reference sequence). This CDR3 has 15 residues. V was clipped by 0 bases and J by 4 bases, with 10 bases between them.

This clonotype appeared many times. CDR3 in amino acids: CASNSEGGAYEQFF. As DNA, the CDR3 is TGTGCCAGCAATAGTGAAGGGGGCGCATATGAGCAGTTCTTC. The chain joins TRBV25-1 to TRBJ2-1; TRBD1 agrees at 7 bases. The V gene's germline CDR1 is MGHDK and CDR2 SYGVNS. The CDR3 is 14 residues long. V dropped 7 bases and J dropped 8; count of bases not matched to a gene: 11. Combining the CDR3 with reference TRBV25-1 and TRBJ2-1 gives the whole variable domain EADIYQTPRYLVIGTGKKITLECSQTMGHDKMYWYQQDPGMELHLIHYSYGVNSTEKGDLSSESTVSRIRTEHFPLTLESARPSHTSQYLCASNSEGGAYEQFFGPGTRLTVL.